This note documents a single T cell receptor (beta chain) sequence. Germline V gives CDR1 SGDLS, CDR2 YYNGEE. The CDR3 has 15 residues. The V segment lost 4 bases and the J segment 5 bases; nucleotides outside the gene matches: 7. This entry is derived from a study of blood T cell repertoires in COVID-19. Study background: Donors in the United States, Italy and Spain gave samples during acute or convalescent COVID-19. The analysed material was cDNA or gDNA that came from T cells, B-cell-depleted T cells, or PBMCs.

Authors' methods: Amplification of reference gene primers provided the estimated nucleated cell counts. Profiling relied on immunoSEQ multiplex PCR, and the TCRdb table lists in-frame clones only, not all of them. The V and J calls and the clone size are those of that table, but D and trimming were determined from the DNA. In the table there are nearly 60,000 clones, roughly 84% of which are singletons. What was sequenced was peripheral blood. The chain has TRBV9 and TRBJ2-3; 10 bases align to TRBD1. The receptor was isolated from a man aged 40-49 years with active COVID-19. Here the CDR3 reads CASSTRTGGVDTQYF. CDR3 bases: TGTGCCAGCAGCACCCGGACAGGGGGGGTAGATACGCAGTATTTT.